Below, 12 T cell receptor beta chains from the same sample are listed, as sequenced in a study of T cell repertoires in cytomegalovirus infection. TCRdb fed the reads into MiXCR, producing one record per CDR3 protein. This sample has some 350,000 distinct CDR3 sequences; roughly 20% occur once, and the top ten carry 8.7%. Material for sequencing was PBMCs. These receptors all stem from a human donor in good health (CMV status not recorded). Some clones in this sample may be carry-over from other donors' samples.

CDR3 in amino acids: CASSLPGGRTEAFF. Written as DNA, the CDR3 is TGTGCCAGCAGTTTGCCCGGGGGTCGCACTGAAGCTTTCTTT. The chain carries TRBV28 and TRBJ1-1; a weak D match, TRBD1 (5 bases). V was shortened by 3 bases and J by 4 bases, with 12 bases between the two germline ends. Germline CDR1 is MDHEN and CDR2 is SYDVKM. CDR3 length equals 14 residues.

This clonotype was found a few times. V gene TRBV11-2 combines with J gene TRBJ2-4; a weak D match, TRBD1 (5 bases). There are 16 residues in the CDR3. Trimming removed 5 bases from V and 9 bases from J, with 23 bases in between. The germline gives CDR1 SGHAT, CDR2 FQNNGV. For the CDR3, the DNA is TGTGCCAGCAGCCCCCAACCTTTAGGGGCATGGGGCATTCAGTACTTC. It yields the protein CASSPQPLGAWGIQYF.

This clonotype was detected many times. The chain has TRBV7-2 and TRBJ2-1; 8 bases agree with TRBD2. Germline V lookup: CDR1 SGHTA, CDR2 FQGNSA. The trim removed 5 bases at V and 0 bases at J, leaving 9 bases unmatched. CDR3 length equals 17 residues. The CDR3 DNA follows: TGTGCCAGCAGCCCCCGTGGCGGGGGGAGCTCCTACAATGAGCAGTTCTTC. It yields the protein CASSPRGGGSSYNEQFF.

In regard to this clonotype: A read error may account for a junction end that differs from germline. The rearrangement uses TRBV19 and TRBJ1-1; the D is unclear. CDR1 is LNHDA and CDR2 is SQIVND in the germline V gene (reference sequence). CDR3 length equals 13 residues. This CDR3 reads CTSKREMNTEAFF. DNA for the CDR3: TGTACCAGTAAGAGGGAAATGAACACTGAAGCTTTCTTT.

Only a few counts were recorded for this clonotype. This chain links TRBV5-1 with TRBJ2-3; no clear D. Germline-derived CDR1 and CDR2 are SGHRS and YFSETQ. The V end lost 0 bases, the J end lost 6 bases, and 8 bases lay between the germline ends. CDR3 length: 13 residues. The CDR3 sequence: CASSLERWDTQYF. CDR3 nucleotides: TGCGCCAGCAGCTTGGAACGGTGGGATACGCAGTATTTT.

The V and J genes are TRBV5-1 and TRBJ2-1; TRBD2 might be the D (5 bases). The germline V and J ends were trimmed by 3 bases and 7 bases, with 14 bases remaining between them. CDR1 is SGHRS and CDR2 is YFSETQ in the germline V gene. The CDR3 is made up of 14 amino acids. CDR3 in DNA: TGCGCCAGCAGCTCAGGACGGGGTTCTAATGAGCAGTTCTTC. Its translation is CASSSGRGSNEQFF.

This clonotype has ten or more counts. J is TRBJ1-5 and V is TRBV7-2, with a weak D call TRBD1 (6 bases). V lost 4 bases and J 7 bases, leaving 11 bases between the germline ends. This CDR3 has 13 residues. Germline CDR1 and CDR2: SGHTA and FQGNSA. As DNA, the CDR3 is TGTGCCAGCAGCTCAGGGGTGGTGCAGCCCCAGCATTTT. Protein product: CASSSGVVQPQHF.

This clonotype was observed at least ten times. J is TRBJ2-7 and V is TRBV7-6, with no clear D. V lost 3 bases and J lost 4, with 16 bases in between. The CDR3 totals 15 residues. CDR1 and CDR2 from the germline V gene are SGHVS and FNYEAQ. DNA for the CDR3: TGTGCCAGCAGCTTTGGCAGTCCCCTTTCGTACGAGCAGTACTTC. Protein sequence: CASSFGSPLSYEQYF.

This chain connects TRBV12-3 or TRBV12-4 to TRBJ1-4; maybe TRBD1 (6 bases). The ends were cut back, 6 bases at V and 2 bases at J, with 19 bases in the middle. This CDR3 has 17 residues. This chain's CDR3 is CASSSMIGGATNEKLFF. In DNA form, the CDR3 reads TGTGCCAGCAGCAGTATGATTGGGGGGGCCACTAATGAAAAACTGTTTTTT.

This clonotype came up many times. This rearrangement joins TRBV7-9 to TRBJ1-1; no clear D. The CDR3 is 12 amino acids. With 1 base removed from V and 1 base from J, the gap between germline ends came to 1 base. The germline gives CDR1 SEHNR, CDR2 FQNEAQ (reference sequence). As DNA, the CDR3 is TGTGCCAGCAGCTTAGAGAACACTGAAGCTTTCTTT. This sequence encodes CASSLENTEAFF. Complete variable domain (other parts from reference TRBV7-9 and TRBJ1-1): DTGVSQNPRHKITKRGQNVTFRCDPISEHNRLYWYRQTLGQGPEFLTYFQNEAQLEKSRLLSDRFSAERPKGSFSTLEIQRTEQGDSAMYLCASSLENTEAFFGQGTRLTVV.

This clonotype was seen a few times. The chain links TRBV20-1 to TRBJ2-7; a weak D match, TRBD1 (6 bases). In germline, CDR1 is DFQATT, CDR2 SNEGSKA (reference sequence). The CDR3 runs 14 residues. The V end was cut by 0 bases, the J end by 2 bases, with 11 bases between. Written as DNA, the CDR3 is TGCAGTGCTAGAGAACCAGGGACAACCTACGAGCAGTACTTC. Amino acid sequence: CSAREPGTTYEQYF.

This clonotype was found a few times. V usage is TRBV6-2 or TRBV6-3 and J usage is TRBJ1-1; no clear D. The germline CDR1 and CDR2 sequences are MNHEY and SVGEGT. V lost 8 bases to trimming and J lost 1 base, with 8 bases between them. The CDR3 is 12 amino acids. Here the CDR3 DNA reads TGTGCCAGCTGCCAGGCGAACACTGAAGCTTTCTTT. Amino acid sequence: CASCQANTEAFF.